This TCR beta chain derives from a study of regulatory T cells in long-lasting Graves disease. The time point was: newly diagnosed GD, antithyroid drugs for less than 3 months. RNA extracted from PBMCs served as the sequencing template. Into tubes containing EDTA, approximately 8.5 milliliters of peripheral blood were drawn. CDR1 and CDR2 (germline): SGHRS, YFSETQ. Trimming removed 3 bases from V and 1 base from J, with 10 bases in between. The CDR3 has 14 amino acids. Whole-study results and caveats: With a small sample size, accuracy may have been reduced.

Arm-PCR of CDR3 regions with iRepertoire HTBI primers generated TCR beta libraries. Original analysis: Among the samples, roughly 65 TRBV and around 13 TRBJ segments were identified. TCRdb ran MiXCR on the multiplex PCR reads and lists one entry per CDR3 protein. TCRdb, rather than the study authors, made the V and J calls. The sample includes 400,000 to 650,000 distinct CDR3 sequences, 16% of them seen just once. Comments on this clonotype: The antigen is undetermined.

This sample was shared with a second study, whose subject was T cells in Graves' hyperthyroidism and ophthalmopathy. This second study says: The TCR CDR3 first-round RT-PCR relied on the HTBI primer set.

This TCR was sampled from a woman aged 35-65 years with Graves disease. V is TRBV5-1 and J is TRBJ2-5; D may be TRBD2 (5 bases). The sample consisted of peripheral blood mononuclear cells (PBMCs), taken at new diagnosis, from a patient treated with antithyroid drugs. The CDR3 DNA reads as TGCGCCAGCAGCTCAGGAGGCAGCCAAGAGACCCAGTACTTC. It encodes CASSSGGSQETQYF.